Sequencing of this TCR beta chain was carried out in a study of shared clonotypes between healthy human individuals. Ten immunoSEQ deep assay plates were used to sequence unsorted PBMC DNA. Profiling relied on immunoSEQ multiplex PCR, and the TCRdb table lists in-frame clones only, not all of them. The data show 500,000 to 650,000 clones, with about 80% seen just once and around 12% held by the top ten. This CDR3 is 14 amino acids long. Deletions cut 3 bases from V and 5 bases from J, with 13 bases between. CDR1 is MNHEY and CDR2 is SMNVEV in the germline V gene (reference sequence). Specimen: PBMCs. V usage is TRBV27 and J usage is TRBJ2-5; TRBD1 is a possible D gene (6 bases). The receptor was derived from a woman aged 40-49 years in good health. Some clones in this sample may be carry-over from other donors' samples. The CDR3 nucleotides are TGTGCCAGCAGTTTGACTCCTAGGGGGGAGACCCAGTACTTC. This gives the protein CASSLTPRGETQYF.